This T cell receptor beta chain was identified in a study of blood T cell repertoires in COVID-19. The data were produced by immunoSEQ multiplex PCR, yet TCRdb's version contains in-frame clones alone and is incomplete. Of 190,000 or so clones detected, 80% to 90% appear once; the ten largest clones hold around 11%. Sequencing used peripheral blood. This clonotype originated in a woman over 75 with COVID-19, enrolled during active disease.

CDR3 amino acids: CASSPRGPKIPLHF. CDR3 bases: TGTGCCAGCAGCCCCAGGGGGCCAAAGATTCCCCTCCACTTT. The chain combines TRBV6-5 with TRBJ1-6, with 8 bases identical to TRBD1. V lost 6 bases, J lost 13 bases, and 11 bases stayed unmatched. CDR3 length: 14 amino acids. CDR1 and CDR2 from the germline V gene are MNHEY and SVGAGI.